This T cell receptor (beta chain) was captured by sequencing in a study of cytomegalovirus exposure and HLA in healthy donors. Background on the study: A preliminary data release comprised tens of millions of unique TCRs obtained from HLA-typed donors. Among the roughly 380 donors who were genotyped, about 79% fell in the genetic ancestry cluster that is associated with self-reported Caucasian donors. Study findings and constraints: Immune exposure information comprised only CMV serostatus. It was shown in a later analysis that HLA-associated TCR beta chains were more clonally expanded than other, equally common chains.

Germline V gives CDR1 SGHTA, CDR2 FQGNSA. The V segment lost 1 base and the J segment 7 bases; nucleotides outside the gene matches: 3. CDR3 length: 14 amino acids. The primer mix had 60 Vbeta and 13 Jbeta primers. Using immunoSEQ multiplex PCR, the repertoire was profiled, and TCRdb retains in-frame clones only, with some absent. This table has approximately 40,000 clones, roughly 85% appearing once. Regarding this clone: What it binds is not known.

The rearrangement joins TRBV7-2 to TRBJ2-3, with 9 bases lining up with TRBD1. The receptor was isolated from a woman aged 40 to 49 in good health and CMV-seropositive. The sequencing sample was made of PBMCs. In DNA, the CDR3 is TGTGCCAGCAGCTTAGACAGGGGGCGAAATACGCAGTATTTT. Residues: CASSLDRGRNTQYF. Full variable domain (outside the CDR3, taken from reference TRBV7-2 and TRBJ2-3): GAGVSQSPSNKVTEKGKDVELRCDPISGHTALYWYRQSLGQGLEFLIYFQGNSAPDKSGLPSDRFSAERTGGSVSTLTIQRTQQEDSAVYLCASSLDRGRNTQYFGPGTRLTVL.